The 20 T cell receptor beta chains in this list originate from one sample, sequenced in a study of T cell clonotyping in hematopoietic cell transplantation. Time point meaning: recipient sample about 28 days before transplant, after cytoreduction. Sequencing was performed with immunoSEQ multiplex PCR; in TCRdb, only in-frame clones are kept and a portion is missing. The repertoire includes 25,000 to 35,000 clones, 93% of them detected once, and about 2.3% sits in the top ten. This material consisted of peripheral blood mononuclear cells, taken before stem cell transplant. These receptors were taken from a man aged 50-60 years with acute myeloid leukemia. Some clones in this sample may be carry-over from other donors' samples.

This chain links TRBV5-1 with TRBJ1-4; D call uncertain. V was pared by 0 bases and J by 4 bases, with 7 bases between. The CDR3 length is 14 residues. Germline lookup yields CDR1 SGHRS and CDR2 YFSETQ. CDR3: CASSLGSHNEKLFF. CDR3 in DNA: TGCGCCAGCAGCTTGGGCAGTCATAATGAAAAACTGTTTTTT.

This chain joins TRBV28 and TRBJ1-4, with 10 bases matching TRBD1. The V gene's germline CDR1 is MDHEN and CDR2 SYDVKM. This CDR3 has 17 residues. V was pared by 8 bases and J by 0 bases, with 9 bases of the junction left unmatched. The CDR3 sequence: CASGSDRGVATNEKLFF. The CDR3 DNA follows: TGTGCCAGCGGCTCGGACAGGGGGGTTGCAACTAATGAAAAACTGTTTTTT.

A single count supports this clone. The genes are TRBV7-2 and TRBJ2-3, with 8 bases that match TRBD2. In germline, CDR1 is SGHTA, CDR2 FQGNSA. After removal of 4 bases from V and 5 bases from J, the junction contained 11 bases not matched to a gene. The CDR3 length is 16 residues. The CDR3 DNA reads TGTGCCAGCAGCTCCCGAGTAGCGGGGTTGGGAGATACGCAGTATTTT. This translates into CASSSRVAGLGDTQYF.

This clone showed up just a few times. This rearrangement joins TRBV7-9 to TRBJ2-1; D may correspond to TRBD1 or TRBD2 (5 bases each). CDR3 length: 16 residues. Germline assignment: CDR1 SEHNR and CDR2 FQNEAQ (reference sequence). Trimming left V 3 bases short and J 9 bases short, with 21 bases between. The CDR3 loop reads CASSFKDLQLGGEQFF. The CDR3 DNA reads as TGTGCCAGCAGCTTTAAAGATTTACAGCTTGGGGGTGAGCAGTTCTTC.

The chain joins TRBV7-2 to TRBJ2-5, with D unresolved. The CDR3 totals 16 residues. The V and J ends lost 1 base and 0 bases respectively, with 12 bases between them. CDR1 and CDR2 (germline): SGHTA, FQGNSA. This chain's CDR3 is CASSLGPAEYQETQYF. For the CDR3, the DNA is TGTGCCAGCAGCTTAGGACCGGCAGAATACCAAGAGACCCAGTACTTC.

The rearrangement links TRBV6-1 to TRBJ2-4; unclear D gene. V lost 3 bases to trimming and J lost 0 bases, with 9 bases between them. CDR1 and CDR2 from the germline V gene are MNHNS and SASEGT. The length of the CDR3 is 15 residues. CDR3 sequence: CASSDPTIAKNIQYF. Written as DNA, the CDR3 is TGTGCCAGCAGTGACCCGACCATAGCCAAAAACATTCAGTACTTC.

This clone has a single count. The J gene is TRBJ1-2, the V gene TRBV2; tentative D call: TRBD1 (6 bases). This CDR3 comprises 15 residues. Trimming shortened V by 5 bases and J by 8 bases, and 21 bases separated the two germline ends. Per germline, CDR1 SNHLY and CDR2 FYNNEI. CDR3 loop: CASSYSGTIPPGYTF. In DNA, the CDR3 is TGTGCCAGCAGTTATTCCGGGACAATCCCCCCAGGCTACACCTTC. The variable domain in full, completed from reference TRBV2 and TRBJ1-2, reads EPEVTQTPSHQVTQMGQEVILRCVPISNHLYFYWYRQILGQKVEFLVSFYNNEISEKSEIFDDQFSVERPDGSNFTLKIRSTKLEDSAMYFCASSYSGTIPPGYTFGSGTRLTVV.

CDR3 nucleotides: TGCAGCGTTTTACAGGGAGCAAACATTCAGTACTTC. It is translated as CSVLQGANIQYF. The chain combines TRBV29-1 with TRBJ2-4; TRBD1 might be the D (6 bases). The CDR3 is 12 residues long. Trimming took 5 bases from V and 6 from J, leaving 11 bases between them. Germline V gene sequence: CDR1 SQVTM, CDR2 ANQGSEA.

The genes are TRBV9 and TRBJ2-3, with TRBD2 matching over 10 bases. The V and J ends lost 4 bases and 3 bases, in that order; junction bases with no gene match: 11. The CDR3 covers 17 residues. Germline V gene lookup returns CDR1 SGDLS and CDR2 YYNGEE. The CDR3 bases are TGTGCCAGCAGCCCAGGTGTGGTAGCGGGAGGTACAGATACGCAGTATTTT. Translating gives CASSPGVVAGGTDTQYF.

The rearrangement joins TRBV30 to TRBJ1-5; unclear D gene. The CDR3 is 14 residues long. CDR1 and CDR2 (germline): GTSNPN, SVGIG (reference sequence). The CDR3 is CATSGIGIYQPQHF. The CDR3, as DNA: TGTGCTACTTCGGGGATCGGGATTTATCAGCCCCAGCATTTT. Variable domain in full (rest from reference TRBV30 and TRBJ1-5): SQTIHQWPATLVQPVGSPLSLECTVEGTSNPNLYWYRQAAGRGLQLLFYSVGIGQISSEVPQNLSASRPQDRQFILSSKKLLLSDSGFYLCATSGIGIYQPQHFGDGTRLSIL.

The rearrangement uses TRBV28 and TRBJ1-1; D call uncertain. Trimming pared 6 bases from V and 0 bases from J, leaving 14 bases between. Germline CDR1 MDHEN, CDR2 SYDVKM. The CDR3 totals 15 residues. The CDR3 DNA follows: TGTGCCAGCAGCCCCGGGGAGTTGATGAACACTGAAGCTTTCTTT. Translating it yields CASSPGELMNTEAFF.

This rearrangement joins TRBV7-2 to TRBJ1-2; perhaps TRBD1 as D (6 bases). Germline-derived CDR1 and CDR2 are SGHTA and FQGNSA. V was pared by 1 base and J by 8 bases, with 8 bases between. The CDR3 is 12 amino acids. CDR3 in DNA: TGTGCCAGCAGCTTAGACAGGGTCGGCTACACCTTC. Translation: CASSLDRVGYTF.

The chain links TRBV4-3 to TRBJ2-2, with unresolved D. The CDR3 extends over 15 amino acids. Germline CDR1 and CDR2: LGHNA and YSLEER. Trimming stripped 0 bases from V and 6 bases from J, with 11 bases between. CDR3 protein: CASSQDSSIPGELFF. CDR3 bases: TGCGCCAGCAGCCAAGATTCGAGCATCCCCGGGGAGCTGTTTTTT.

This sequence joins TRBV19 and TRBJ1-5; the D is unclear. The CDR3 is 13 amino acids. The V end was cut by 6 bases, the J end by 0 bases, with 6 bases between. Germline V gene data show CDR1 as LNHDA and CDR2 as SQIVND (reference sequence). This CDR3 is CASRLNSNQPQHF. DNA of the CDR3: TGTGCCAGTAGGCTGAATAGCAATCAGCCCCAGCATTTT. Combining the CDR3 with reference TRBV19 and TRBJ1-5 gives the whole variable domain DGGITQSPKYLFRKEGQNVTLSCEQNLNHDAMYWYRQDPGQGLRLIYYSQIVNDFQKGDIAEGYSVSREKKESFPLTVTSAQKNPTAFYLCASRLNSNQPQHFGDGTRLSIL.

The J gene is TRBJ1-2, the V gene TRBV30; 10 bases agree with TRBD1. The CDR3 runs 12 residues. V trimming: 5 bases; J trimming: 6 bases; junction bases outside the gene matches: 3. CDR1 is GTSNPN, CDR2 SVGIG, per germline (reference sequence). The CDR3 coding sequence is TGTGCCTGGGGCGACAGGGGGCATGGCTACACCTTC. Residues: CAWGDRGHGYTF.

V gene TRBV7-2 combines with J gene TRBJ1-4; 8 positions agree with TRBD1. CDR1 SGHTA and CDR2 FQGNSA come from the germline V gene. The CDR3 is 18 residues long. With 1 base clipped from V and 4 bases from J, the junction kept 11 bases outside the gene matches. CDR3 sequence (DNA): TGTGCCAGCAGCTTAGGGGCCATCGGGGACAGGCTTAATGAAAAACTGTTTTTT. This translates into CASSLGAIGDRLNEKLFF. Together with reference TRBV7-2 and TRBJ1-4, the CDR3 gives the full variable domain: GAGVSQSPSNKVTEKGKDVELRCDPISGHTALYWYRQSLGQGLEFLIYFQGNSAPDKSGLPSDRFSAERTGGSVSTLTIQRTQQEDSAVYLCASSLGAIGDRLNEKLFFGSGTQLSVL.

This rearrangement joins TRBV7-2 to TRBJ2-5; D is perhaps TRBD1 (6 bases). Trimming cost V 5 bases and J 3 bases, with 10 bases left between them. Germline CDR1 reads SGHTA; CDR2 reads FQGNSA. The CDR3 runs 13 residues. CDR3 residues: CASSPNREETQYF. CDR3 sequence (DNA): TGTGCCAGCAGCCCTAACAGGGAAGAGACCCAGTACTTC.

Points on this clone: At one of its ends the junction is not consistent with the germline gene, which may arise from a read error. The gene calls are TRBV30 and TRBJ2-3; possibly TRBD1 for D (6 bases). Germline values: CDR1 GTSNPN, CDR2 SVGIG (reference sequence). The CDR3 length is 12 residues. CDR3: CAGSRGSDTQYF. CDR3 DNA: TGTGCCGGGAGCAGGGGCTCAGATACGCAGTATTTT.

The CDR3 here is CRAGEYGYTF. Here the CDR3 DNA reads TGCAGGGCAGGAGAGTATGGCTACACCTTC. This rearrangement joins TRBV20-1 to TRBJ1-2; D call uncertain. This CDR3 comprises 10 residues. CDR1 DFQATT and CDR2 SNEGSKA come from the germline V gene (reference sequence).

The chain has TRBV11-1 and TRBJ2-3; D is ambiguous. The V end lost 1 base, the J end lost 0 bases, and 5 bases lay between the germline ends. The CDR3 contains 14 residues. Germline assignment: CDR1 SGHAT and CDR2 FQDESV (reference sequence). The CDR3 spells CASSLVLSTDTQYF. The CDR3 DNA reads TGTGCCAGCAGCTTAGTCCTCAGCACAGATACGCAGTATTTT.